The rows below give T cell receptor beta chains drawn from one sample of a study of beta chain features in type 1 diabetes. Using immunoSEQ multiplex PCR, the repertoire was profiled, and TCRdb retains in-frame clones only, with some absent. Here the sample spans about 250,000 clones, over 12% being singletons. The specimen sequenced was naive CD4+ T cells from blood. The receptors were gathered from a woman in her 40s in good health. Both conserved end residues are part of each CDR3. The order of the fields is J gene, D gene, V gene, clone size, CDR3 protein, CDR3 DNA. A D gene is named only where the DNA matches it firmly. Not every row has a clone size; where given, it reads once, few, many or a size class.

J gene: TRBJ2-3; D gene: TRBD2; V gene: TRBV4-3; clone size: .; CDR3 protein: CASSQGGGADTQYF; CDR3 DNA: TGCGCCAGCAGCCAAGGCGGGGGGGCGGATACGCAGTATTTT
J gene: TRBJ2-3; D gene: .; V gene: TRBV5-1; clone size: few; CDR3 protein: CASRELANTDTQYF; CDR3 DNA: TGCGCCAGCAGGGAACTAGCTAACACAGATACGCAGTATTTT
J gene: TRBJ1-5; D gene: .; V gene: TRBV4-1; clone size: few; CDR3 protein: CASSQDGPRGIKHF; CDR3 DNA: TGCGCCAGCAGCCAAGATGGGCCTAGGGGCATCAAGCATTTT
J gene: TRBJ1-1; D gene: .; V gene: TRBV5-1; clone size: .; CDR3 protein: CASSTGTRGTEAFF; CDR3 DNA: TGCGCCAGCAGCACCGGGACCCGGGGGACTGAAGCTTTCTTT
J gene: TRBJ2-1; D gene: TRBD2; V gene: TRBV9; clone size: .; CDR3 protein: CASSVVASGGYNEQFF; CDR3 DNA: TGTGCCAGCAGCGTAGTGGCTAGCGGGGGATACAATGAGCAGTTCTTC
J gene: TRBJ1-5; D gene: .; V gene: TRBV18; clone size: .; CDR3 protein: CASSSSGERKPQHF; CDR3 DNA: TGTGCCAGCTCGTCCAGCGGCGAGAGAAAGCCCCAGCATTTT
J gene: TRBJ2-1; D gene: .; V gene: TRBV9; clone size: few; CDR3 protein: CASSGHPTANNEQFF; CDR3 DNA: TGTGCCAGCAGCGGGCATCCGACAGCCAACAATGAGCAGTTCTTC
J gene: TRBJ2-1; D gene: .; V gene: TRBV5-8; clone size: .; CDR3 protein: CASRSWTGDEQFF; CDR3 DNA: TGTGCCAGCAGGTCCTGGACGGGGGATGAGCAGTTCTTC
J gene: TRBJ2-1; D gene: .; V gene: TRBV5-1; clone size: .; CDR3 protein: CASSLGGGAGTTYNEQFF; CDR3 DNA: TGCGCCAGCAGCTTGGGGGGTGGTGCGGGGACGACCTACAATGAGCAGTTCTTC
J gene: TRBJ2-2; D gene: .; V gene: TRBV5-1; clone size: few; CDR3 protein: CASSGTANTGELFF; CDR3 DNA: TGCGCCAGCAGCGGTACAGCGAACACCGGGGAGCTGTTTTTT
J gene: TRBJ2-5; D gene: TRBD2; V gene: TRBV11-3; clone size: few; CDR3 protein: CASSMGLAGPETQYF; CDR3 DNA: TGTGCCAGCAGCATGGGACTAGCTGGTCCAGAGACCCAGTACTTC
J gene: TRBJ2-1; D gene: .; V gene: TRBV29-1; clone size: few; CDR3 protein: CSVVAEYNEQFF; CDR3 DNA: TGCAGCGTCGTAGCAGAGTACAATGAGCAGTTCTTC
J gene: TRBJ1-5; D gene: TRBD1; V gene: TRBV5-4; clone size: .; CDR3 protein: CASSPGTGGSQPQHF; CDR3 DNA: TGTGCCAGCAGCCCCGGGACAGGGGGGAGTCAGCCCCAGCATTTT
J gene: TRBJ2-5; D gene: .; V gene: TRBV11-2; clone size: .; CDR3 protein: CVSSLQGARETQYF; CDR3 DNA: TGTGTCAGCAGCTTACAGGGTGCTCGAGAGACCCAGTACTTC